The clone carrying this TCR beta chain has just a few counts. No antigen is known for it. This sample was included in a study of beta chain features in type 1 diabetes. Staining for CD45RO/CCR7/CD25/CD127/CD95/CD27 allowed sorting of CD4+ naive, central memory, regulatory and stem cell-like memory cells. Points from the study as a whole: Shortening of TCRB CDR3s, moderate but significant, appeared in all four CD4+ subsets of Type 1 diabetes patients.

What was sequenced were expressed TCRB transcripts, since all of the isolated RNA had been reverse transcribed. Only in-frame clones appear in the TCRdb table, and some are missing; sequencing was by immunoSEQ multiplex PCR. The repertoire includes about 260,000 clones, roughly 25% of them detected once, and roughly 0.011% sits in the top ten. This CDR3 is 16 amino acids long. The germline V and J ends were trimmed by 1 base and 4 bases, with 14 bases remaining between them. From germline, CDR1 is MGHRA and CDR2 YSYEKL. Sequenced: naive CD4+ T cells from blood. The sequence was obtained from a woman in her twenties or thirties with type 1 diabetes. The chain combines TRBV4-1 with TRBJ2-1; perhaps TRBD2 as D (6 bases). The CDR3 coding sequence is TGCGCCAGCAGCCAAGGCTGGGGGGAGTATTACAATGAGCAGTTCTTC. Translated: CASSQGWGEYYNEQFF.